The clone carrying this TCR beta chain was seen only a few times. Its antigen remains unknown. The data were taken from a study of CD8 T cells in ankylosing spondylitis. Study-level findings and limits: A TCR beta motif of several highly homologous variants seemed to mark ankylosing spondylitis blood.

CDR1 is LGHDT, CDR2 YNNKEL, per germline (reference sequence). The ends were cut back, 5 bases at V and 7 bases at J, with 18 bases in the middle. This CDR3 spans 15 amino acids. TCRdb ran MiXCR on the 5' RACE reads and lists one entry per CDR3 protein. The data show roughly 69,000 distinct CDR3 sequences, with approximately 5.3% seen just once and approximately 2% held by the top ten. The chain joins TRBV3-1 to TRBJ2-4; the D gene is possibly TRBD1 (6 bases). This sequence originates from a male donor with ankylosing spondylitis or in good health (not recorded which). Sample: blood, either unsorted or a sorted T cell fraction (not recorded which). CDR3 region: CASSASRTGWNIQYF. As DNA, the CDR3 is TGTGCCAGCAGCGCCTCACGCACAGGGTGGAACATTCAGTACTTC. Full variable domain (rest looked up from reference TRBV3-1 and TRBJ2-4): DTAVSQTPKYLVTQMGNDKSIKCEQNLGHDTMYWYKQDSKKFLKIMFSYNNKELIINETVPNRFSPKSPDKAHLNLHINSLELGDSAVYFCASSASRTGWNIQYFGAGTRLSVL.